Listed here is a single TCR beta chain. The sample is drawn from a study of control samples from healthy donors and cancer patients. The data were produced by immunoSEQ multiplex PCR, yet TCRdb's version contains in-frame clones alone and is incomplete. In the table there are 40,000 to 45,000 clones, 60% to 80% of which are singletons. The TCR comes from a male donor with melanoma. The sample consisted of formalin-fixed, paraffin-embedded tissue.

The CDR3 DNA reads as TGTGCCAGCAGCTTAGATAGGACATTCTACGAGCAGTACTTC. Translated: CASSLDRTFYEQYF. This chain uses TRBV11-2 with TRBJ2-7, with D possibly matching TRBD1 (5 bases). The CDR3 totals 14 residues. Germline CDR1 reads SGHAT; CDR2 reads FQNNGV. The V end lost 0 bases, the J end lost 3 bases, and 9 bases lay between the germline ends.